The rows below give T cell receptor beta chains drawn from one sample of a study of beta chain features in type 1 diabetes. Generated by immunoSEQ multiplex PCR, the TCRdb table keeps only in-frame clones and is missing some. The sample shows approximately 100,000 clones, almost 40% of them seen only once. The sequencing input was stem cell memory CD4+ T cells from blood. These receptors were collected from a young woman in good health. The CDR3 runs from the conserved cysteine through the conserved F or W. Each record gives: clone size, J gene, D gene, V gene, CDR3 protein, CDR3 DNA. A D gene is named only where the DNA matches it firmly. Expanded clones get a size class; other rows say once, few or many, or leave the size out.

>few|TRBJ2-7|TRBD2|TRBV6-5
CASSYSSSGSSNEQYF
TGTGCCAGCAGTTACTCGTCCAGCGGGAGCTCCAACGAGCAGTACTTC
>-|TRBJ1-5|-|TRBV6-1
CASTVFGQPQHF
TGTGCCAGTACAGTGTTTGGTCAGCCCCAGCATTTT
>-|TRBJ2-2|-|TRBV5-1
CASSGQTRELFF
TGCGCCAGCAGCGGGCAGACTAGGGAGCTGTTTTTT
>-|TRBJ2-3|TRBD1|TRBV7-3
CASSRTGQGSFPTDTQYF
TGTGCCAGCAGCCGTACGGGACAGGGGTCTTTTCCCACAGATACGCAGTATTTT
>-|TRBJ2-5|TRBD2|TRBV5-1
CASSFVIAGPQETQYF
TGCGCCAGCAGCTTCGTGATAGCGGGACCCCAAGAGACCCAGTACTTC
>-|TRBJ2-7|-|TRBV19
CASSRLRGHTYEQYF
TGTGCCAGTAGTCGCCTCCGGGGACACACCTACGAGCAGTACTTC
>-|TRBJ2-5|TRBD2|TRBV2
CASRILSGTSGRGETQYF
TGTGCCAGCAGAATCCTTTCCGGGACTAGCGGGAGAGGGGAGACCCAGTACTTC
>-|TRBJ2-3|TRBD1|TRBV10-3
CAIGTGGTQYF
TGTGCCATAGGGACAGGGGGTACGCAGTATTTT
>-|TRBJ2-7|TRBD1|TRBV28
CASTPLTGTGSEQYF
TGTGCCAGCACCCCTCTTACCGGGACAGGGTCCGAGCAGTACTTC
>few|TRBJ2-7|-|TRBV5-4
CASSLDQVKYEQYF
TGTGCCAGCAGCTTGGATCAGGTCAAGTACGAGCAGTACTTC
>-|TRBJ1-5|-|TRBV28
CASRLGGFGNQPQHF
TGTGCCAGCAGGTTAGGGGGGTTTGGCAATCAGCCCCAGCATTTT
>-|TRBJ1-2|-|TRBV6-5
CASSLPGDFYGYTF
TGTGCCAGCAGTTTGCCGGGGGATTTCTATGGCTACACCTTC
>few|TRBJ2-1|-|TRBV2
CASSHPAPYEQFF
TGTGCCAGCAGTCACCCCGCGCCATATGAGCAGTTCTTC
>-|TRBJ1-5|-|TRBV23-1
CASSQPPDRGDQPQHF
TGCGCCAGCAGTCAGCCCCCGGACAGAGGGGATCAGCCCCAGCATTTT
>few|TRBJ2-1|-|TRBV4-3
CASSQVGRPRAYNEQFF
TGCGCCAGCAGCCAAGTAGGAAGACCCCGGGCCTACAATGAGCAGTTCTTC
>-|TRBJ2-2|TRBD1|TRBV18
CASSGRDRVTGELFF
TGTGCCAGCTCAGGTCGGGACAGGGTCACCGGGGAGCTGTTTTTT
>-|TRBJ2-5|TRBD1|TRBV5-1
CASSGGVTGQGKEETQYF
TGCGCCAGCAGTGGAGGTGTGACGGGACAGGGGAAGGAAGAGACCCAGTACTTC
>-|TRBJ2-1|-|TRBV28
CASRPTVGGGTYNEQFF
TGTGCCAGCAGGCCGACGGTTGGCGGAGGGACCTACAATGAGCAGTTCTTC
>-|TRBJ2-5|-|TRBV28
CASSLFQGQETQYF
TGTGCCAGCAGTTTATTTCAGGGGCAAGAGACCCAGTACTTC
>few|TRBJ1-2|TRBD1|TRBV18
CASSPFGTGNRNYGYTF
TGTGCCAGCTCACCCTTCGGGACAGGGAATCGGAACTATGGCTACACCTTC
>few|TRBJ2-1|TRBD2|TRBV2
CASSDRTSRVGEQFF
TGTGCCAGCAGTGATCGGACTAGCCGGGTGGGAGAGCAGTTCTTC
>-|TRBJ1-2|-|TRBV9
CASSSFPPSGYYGYTF
TGTGCCAGCAGCTCATTTCCTCCATCCGGGTATTATGGCTACACCTTC
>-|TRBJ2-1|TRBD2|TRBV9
CASSVGTSGRAEQFF
TGTGCCAGCAGCGTTGGGACTAGCGGGAGGGCTGAGCAGTTCTTC
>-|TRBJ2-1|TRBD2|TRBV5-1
CASSLGLAGAPNEQFF
TGCGCCAGCAGCTTGGGGCTAGCGGGAGCGCCCAATGAGCAGTTCTTC
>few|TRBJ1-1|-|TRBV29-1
CSVAMFYGEAFF
TGCAGCGTTGCCATGTTTTACGGTGAAGCTTTCTTT
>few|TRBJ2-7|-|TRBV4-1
CASSHTREEQYF
TGCGCCAGCAGCCACACCAGGGAAGAGCAGTACTTC
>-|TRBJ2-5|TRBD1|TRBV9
CASSVTDRATQYF
TGTGCCAGCAGCGTGACCGACAGGGCGACCCAGTACTTC
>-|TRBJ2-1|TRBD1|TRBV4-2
CASSQGGTGDNEQFF
TGTGCCAGCAGCCAAGGAGGGACAGGGGACAATGAGCAGTTCTTC
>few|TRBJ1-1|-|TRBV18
CASSPGTGTEAFF
TGTGCCAGCTCACCAGGGACTGGGACTGAAGCTTTCTTT
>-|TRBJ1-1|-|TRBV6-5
CASSPLGMNTEAFF
TGTGCCAGCAGTCCCCTCGGGATGAACACTGAAGCTTTCTTT
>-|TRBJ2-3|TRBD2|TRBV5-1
CASSGAGGGDTQYF
TGCGCCAGCAGTGGAGCGGGAGGAGGAGATACGCAGTATTTT
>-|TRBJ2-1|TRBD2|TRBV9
CASSGRLGLAGGYEQFF
TGTGCCAGCAGCGGACGACTCGGACTAGCGGGAGGGTATGAGCAGTTCTTC
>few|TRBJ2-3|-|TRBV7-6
CASSLGRPDTQYF
TGTGCCAGCAGCTTAGGGCGGCCAGATACGCAGTATTTT
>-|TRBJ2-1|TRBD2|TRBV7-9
CASSYGLAGVYEQFF
TGTGCCAGCAGCTACGGACTAGCGGGAGTATATGAGCAGTTCTTC
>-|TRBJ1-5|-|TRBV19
CASRHRTNQPQHF
TGTGCCAGTAGGCACAGGACCAATCAGCCCCAGCATTTT
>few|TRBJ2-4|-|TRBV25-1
CASSEPGARDIQYF
TGTGCCAGCAGTGAACCAGGGGCTAGGGACATTCAGTACTTC
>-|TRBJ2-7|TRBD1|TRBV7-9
CASSLPDRGEQYF
TGTGCCAGCAGCCTGCCGGACAGGGGCGAGCAGTACTTC
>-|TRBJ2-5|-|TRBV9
CASSVAAGVEETQYF
TGTGCCAGCAGCGTAGCTGCAGGGGTGGAAGAGACCCAGTACTTC
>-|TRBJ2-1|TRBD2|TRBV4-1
CASSPQAGIYNEQFF
TGCGCCAGCAGCCCCCAAGCGGGAATATACAATGAGCAGTTCTTC
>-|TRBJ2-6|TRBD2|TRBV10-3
CAISRSGGSSGANVLTF
TGTGCCATCAGCCGGAGCGGGGGGAGCTCTGGGGCCAACGTCCTGACTTTC
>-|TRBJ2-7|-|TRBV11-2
CASSPLTGSDGEQYF
TGTGCCAGCAGCCCATTAACTGGTAGCGACGGCGAGCAGTACTTC
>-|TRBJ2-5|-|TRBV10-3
CAISDRQETQYF
TGTGCCATCAGTGACAGGCAAGAGACCCAGTACTTC
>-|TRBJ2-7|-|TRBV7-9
CASSQQGSYEQYF
TGTGCCAGCAGCCAGCAGGGCTCCTACGAGCAGTACTTC
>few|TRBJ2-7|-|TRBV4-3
CASSQGEGLFYEQYF
TGCGCCAGCAGCCAAGGAGAGGGACTTTTCTACGAGCAGTACTTC